Below, one T cell receptor (beta chain) is given with its context. The antigen is undetermined. Clones were sequenced by immunoSEQ multiplex PCR, and TCRdb holds only the in-frame ones, with some missing. The sample holds roughly 2,000,000 clones, about 95% seen once. In the naive CD8 group, cells lacked CD45RO and were positively selected for CCR7, so terminally differentiated effector memory CD45RA+ cells were left out. Caucasian adults living in Nashville, Tennessee, provided all samples. These data originate in a study of shared clonotypes between healthy human individuals. Study in general: CD4 naive and memory got three plates each, CD8 naive two, CD8 memory one. Broader study findings: Exclusively blood specimens were collected; tissue repertoires likely differ.

This CDR3 comprises 13 residues. The germline V gene encodes CDR1 SQVTM and CDR2 ANQGSEA. V lost 4 bases to trimming and J lost 5 bases, with 14 bases between them. The receptor was derived from a young man in good health. Sequencing was done on a sample of naive CD8+ T cells sorted from blood. This sequence joins TRBV29-1 and TRBJ2-5; D call uncertain. As DNA, the CDR3 is TGCAGCGTTGGGGCCCCCACAGATGAGACCCAGTACTTC. This encodes CSVGAPTDETQYF.